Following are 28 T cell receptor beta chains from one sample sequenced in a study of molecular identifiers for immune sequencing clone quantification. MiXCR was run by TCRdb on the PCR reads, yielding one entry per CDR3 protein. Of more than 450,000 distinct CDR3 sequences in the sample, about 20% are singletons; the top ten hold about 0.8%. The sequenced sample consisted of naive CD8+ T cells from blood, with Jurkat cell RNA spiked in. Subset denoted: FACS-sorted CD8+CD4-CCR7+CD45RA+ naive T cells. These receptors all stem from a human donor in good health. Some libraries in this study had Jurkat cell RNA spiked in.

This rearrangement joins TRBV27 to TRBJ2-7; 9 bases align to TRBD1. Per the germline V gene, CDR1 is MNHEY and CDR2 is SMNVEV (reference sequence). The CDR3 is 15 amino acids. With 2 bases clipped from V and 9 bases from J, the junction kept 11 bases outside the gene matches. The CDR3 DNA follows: TGTGCCAGCAGTTTAGGGACAGGGTTGCACGTCGGGCAGTACTTC. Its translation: CASSLGTGLHVGQYF.

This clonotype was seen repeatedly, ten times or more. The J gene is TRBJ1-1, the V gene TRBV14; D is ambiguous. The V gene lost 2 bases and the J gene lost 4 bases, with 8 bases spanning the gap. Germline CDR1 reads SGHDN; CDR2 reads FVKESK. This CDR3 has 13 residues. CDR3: CASSQILGTEAFF. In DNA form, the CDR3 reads TGTGCCAGCAGCCAAATTCTAGGCACTGAAGCTTTCTTT.

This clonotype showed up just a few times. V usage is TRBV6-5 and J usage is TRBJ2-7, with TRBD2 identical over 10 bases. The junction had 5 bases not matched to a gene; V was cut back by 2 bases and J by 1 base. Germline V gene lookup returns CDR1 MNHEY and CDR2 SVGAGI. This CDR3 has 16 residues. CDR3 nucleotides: TGTGCCAGCAGTTACACCGGGACTAGCGCGTCCTACGAGCAGTACTTC. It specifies CASSYTGTSASYEQYF.

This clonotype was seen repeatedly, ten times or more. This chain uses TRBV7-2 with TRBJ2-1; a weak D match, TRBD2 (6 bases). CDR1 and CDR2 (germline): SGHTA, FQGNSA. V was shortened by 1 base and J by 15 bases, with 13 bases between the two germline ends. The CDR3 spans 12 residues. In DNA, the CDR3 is TGTGCCAGCAGCTTAGTCGGGACTTGGGCGTTCTTC. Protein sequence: CASSLVGTWAFF.

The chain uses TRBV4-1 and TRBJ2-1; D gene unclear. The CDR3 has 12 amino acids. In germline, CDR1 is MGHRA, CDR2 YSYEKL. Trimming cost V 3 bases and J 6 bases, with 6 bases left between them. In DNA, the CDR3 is TGCGCCAGCAGCCAGGAGATCAATGAGCAGTTCTTC. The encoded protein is CASSQEINEQFF.

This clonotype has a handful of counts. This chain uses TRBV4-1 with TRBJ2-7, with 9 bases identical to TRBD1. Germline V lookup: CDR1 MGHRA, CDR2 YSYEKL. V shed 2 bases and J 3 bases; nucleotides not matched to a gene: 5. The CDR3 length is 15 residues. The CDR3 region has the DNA TGCGCCAGCAGCCAAATACCGGGACAGGGCTACGAGCAGTACTTC. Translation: CASSQIPGQGYEQYF.

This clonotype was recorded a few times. The DNA for the CDR3 is TGTGCCAGCAGCTTTGCTTGGGATAGCAATCAGCCCCAGCATTTT. Its protein product is CASSFAWDSNQPQHF. The chain joins TRBV5-6 to TRBJ1-5; D remains unclear. CDR1 SGHDT and CDR2 YYEEEE come from the germline V gene. Trimming left V 2 bases short and J 0 bases short, with 9 bases between. There are 15 residues in the CDR3.

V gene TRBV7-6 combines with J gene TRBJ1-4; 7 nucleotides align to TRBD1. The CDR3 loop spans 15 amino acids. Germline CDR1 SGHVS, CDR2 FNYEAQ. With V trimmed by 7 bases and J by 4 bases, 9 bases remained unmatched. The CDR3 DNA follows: TGTGCCAGCACCCTCGGGGGACAGCTTAATGAAAAACTGTTTTTT. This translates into CASTLGGQLNEKLFF.

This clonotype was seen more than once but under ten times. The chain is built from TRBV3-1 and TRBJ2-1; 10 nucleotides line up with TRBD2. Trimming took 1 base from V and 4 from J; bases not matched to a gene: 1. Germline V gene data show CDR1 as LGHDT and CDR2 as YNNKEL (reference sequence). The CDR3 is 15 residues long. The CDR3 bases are TGTGCCAGCAGCCAAGGAGCGGGGGGGTACAATGAGCAGTTCTTC. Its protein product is CASSQGAGGYNEQFF.

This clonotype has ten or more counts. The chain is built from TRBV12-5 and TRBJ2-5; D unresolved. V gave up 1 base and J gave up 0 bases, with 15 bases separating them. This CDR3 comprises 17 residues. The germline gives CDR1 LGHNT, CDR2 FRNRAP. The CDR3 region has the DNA TGTGCTAGTGGTTTGGCAGACGGGCCTTTTTACCAAGAGACCCAGTACTTC. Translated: CASGLADGPFYQETQYF.

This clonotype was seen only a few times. This CDR3 reads CSVEDGFRTGANYGYTF. Here the CDR3 DNA reads TGCAGCGTTGAAGATGGGTTTCGGACAGGAGCTAACTATGGCTACACCTTC. This chain links TRBV29-1 with TRBJ1-2; 7 bases map to TRBD1. The CDR3 is made up of 17 amino acids. Losses at the gene ends were 0 bases for V and 0 bases for J; bases not matched to a gene: 10. Germline values: CDR1 SQVTM, CDR2 ANQGSEA.

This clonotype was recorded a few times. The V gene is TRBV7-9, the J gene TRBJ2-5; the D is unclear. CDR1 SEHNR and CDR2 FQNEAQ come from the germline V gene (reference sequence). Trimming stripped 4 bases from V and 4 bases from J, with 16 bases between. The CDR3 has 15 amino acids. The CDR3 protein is CASSSSGIELETQYF. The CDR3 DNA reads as TGTGCCAGCAGCTCAAGTGGGATCGAATTAGAGACCCAGTACTTC.

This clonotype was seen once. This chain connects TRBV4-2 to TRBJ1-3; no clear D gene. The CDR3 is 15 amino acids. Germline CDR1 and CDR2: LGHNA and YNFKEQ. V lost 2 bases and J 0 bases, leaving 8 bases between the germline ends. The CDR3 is CASSQYKLSGNTIYF. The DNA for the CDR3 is TGTGCCAGCAGCCAATACAAACTCTCTGGAAACACCATATATTTT.

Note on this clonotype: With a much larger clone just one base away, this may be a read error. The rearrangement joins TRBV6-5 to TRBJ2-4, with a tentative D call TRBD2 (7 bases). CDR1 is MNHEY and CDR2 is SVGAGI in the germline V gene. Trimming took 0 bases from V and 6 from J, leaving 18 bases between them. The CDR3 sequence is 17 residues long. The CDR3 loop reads CASSYSGGGGPTNIQYF. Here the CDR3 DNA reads TGTGCCAGCAGTTACTCGGGCGGGGGCGGTCCCACAAACATTCAGTACTTC.

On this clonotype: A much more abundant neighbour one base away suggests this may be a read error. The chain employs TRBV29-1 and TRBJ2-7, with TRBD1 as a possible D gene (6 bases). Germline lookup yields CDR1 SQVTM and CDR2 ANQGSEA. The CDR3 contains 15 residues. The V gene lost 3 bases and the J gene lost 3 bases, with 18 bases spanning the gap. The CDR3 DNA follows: TGCAGCGTTGATGATCTGGCAGGGGCACACTACGAGCAGTACTTC. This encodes CSVDDLAGAHYEQYF.

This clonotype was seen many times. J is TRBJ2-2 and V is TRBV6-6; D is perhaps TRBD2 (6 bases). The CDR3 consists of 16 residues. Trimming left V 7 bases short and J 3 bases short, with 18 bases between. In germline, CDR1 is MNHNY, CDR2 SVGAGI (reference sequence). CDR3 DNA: TGTGCCAGCACCGACGTGGAGGGCCGGTACACCGGGGAGCTGTTTTTT. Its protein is CASTDVEGRYTGELFF.

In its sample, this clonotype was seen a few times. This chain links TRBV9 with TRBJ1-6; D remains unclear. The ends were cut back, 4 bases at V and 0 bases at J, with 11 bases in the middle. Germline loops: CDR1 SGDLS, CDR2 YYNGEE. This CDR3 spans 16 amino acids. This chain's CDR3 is CASSPWESSYNSPLHF. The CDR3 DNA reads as TGTGCCAGCAGCCCATGGGAGAGCTCCTATAATTCACCCCTCCACTTT.

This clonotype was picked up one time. CDR3 sequence reads: CASSGRRFRSNQPQHF. In DNA, the CDR3 is TGTGCCAGCAGCGGGAGACGGTTTAGAAGCAATCAGCCCCAGCATTTT. V is TRBV21-1 and J is TRBJ1-5. TRBV21-1 is flagged as a pseudogene. The CDR3 totals 16 residues.

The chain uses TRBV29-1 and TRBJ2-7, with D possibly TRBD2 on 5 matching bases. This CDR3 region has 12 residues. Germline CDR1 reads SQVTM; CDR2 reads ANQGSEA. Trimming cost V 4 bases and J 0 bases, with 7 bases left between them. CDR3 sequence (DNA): TGCAGCGTTGTGGCGGGCTCCTACGAGCAGTACTTC. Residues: CSVVAGSYEQYF.

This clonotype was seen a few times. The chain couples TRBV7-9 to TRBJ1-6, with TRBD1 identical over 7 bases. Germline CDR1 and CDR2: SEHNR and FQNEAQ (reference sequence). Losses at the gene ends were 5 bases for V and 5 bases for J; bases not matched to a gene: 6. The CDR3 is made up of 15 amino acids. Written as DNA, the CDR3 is TGTGCCAGCAGCCCACCCGGGACAGATAATTCACCCCTCCACTTT. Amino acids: CASSPPGTDNSPLHF. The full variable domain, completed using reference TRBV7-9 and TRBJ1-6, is DTGVSQNPRHKITKRGQNVTFRCDPISEHNRLYWYRQTLGQGPEFLTYFQNEAQLEKSRLLSDRFSAERPKGSFSTLEIQRTEQGDSAMYLCASSPPGTDNSPLHFGNGTRLTVT.

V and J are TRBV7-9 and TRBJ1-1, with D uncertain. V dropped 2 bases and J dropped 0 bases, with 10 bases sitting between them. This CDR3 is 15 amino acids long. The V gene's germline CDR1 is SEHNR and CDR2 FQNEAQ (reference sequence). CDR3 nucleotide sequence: TGTGCCAGCAGCTTACCTAAGGGCCTGAACACTGAAGCTTTCTTT. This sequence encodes CASSLPKGLNTEAFF.

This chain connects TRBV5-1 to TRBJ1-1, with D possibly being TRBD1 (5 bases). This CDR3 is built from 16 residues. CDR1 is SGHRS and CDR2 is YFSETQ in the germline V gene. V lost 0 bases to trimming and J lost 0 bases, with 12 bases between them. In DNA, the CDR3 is TGCGCCAGCAGCTTGGGACAGACCATGATGAACACTGAAGCTTTCTTT. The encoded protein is CASSLGQTMMNTEAFF.

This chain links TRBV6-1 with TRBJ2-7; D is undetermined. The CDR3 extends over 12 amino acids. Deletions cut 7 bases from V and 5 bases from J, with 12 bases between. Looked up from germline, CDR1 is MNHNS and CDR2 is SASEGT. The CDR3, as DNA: TGTGCCAGCATAAGGGCGAACCACGAGCAGTACTTC. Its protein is CASIRANHEQYF.

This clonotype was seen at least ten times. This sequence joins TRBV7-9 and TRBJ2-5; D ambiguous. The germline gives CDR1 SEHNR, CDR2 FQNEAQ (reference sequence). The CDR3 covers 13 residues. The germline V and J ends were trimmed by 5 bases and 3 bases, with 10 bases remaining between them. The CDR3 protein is CASSRFTEETQYF. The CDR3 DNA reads TGTGCCAGCAGCCGCTTCACCGAAGAGACCCAGTACTTC.

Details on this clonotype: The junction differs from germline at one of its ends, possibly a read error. The CDR3 loop reads CASSFGGREAFF. Written as DNA, the CDR3 is TGTGCCAGCAGCTTTGGGGGTCGGGAAGCTTTCTTT. The genes are TRBV5-3 and TRBJ1-1; a possible D gene is TRBD1 (5 bases). TRBV5-3 is flagged as an ORF with uncertain function. The CDR3 is 12 residues long.

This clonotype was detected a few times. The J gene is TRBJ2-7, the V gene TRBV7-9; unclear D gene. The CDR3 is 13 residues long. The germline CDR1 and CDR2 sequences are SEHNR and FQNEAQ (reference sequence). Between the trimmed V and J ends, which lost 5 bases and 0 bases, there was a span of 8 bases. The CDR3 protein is CASSREYSYEQYF. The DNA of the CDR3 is TGTGCCAGCAGCCGAGAATACTCCTACGAGCAGTACTTC.

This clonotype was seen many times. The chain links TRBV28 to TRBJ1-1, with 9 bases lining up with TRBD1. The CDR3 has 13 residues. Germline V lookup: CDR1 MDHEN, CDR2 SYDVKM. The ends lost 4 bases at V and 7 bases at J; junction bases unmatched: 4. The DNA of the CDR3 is TGTGCCAGCAGTTACAGGGGGCGGGGTGAAGCTTTCTTT. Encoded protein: CASSYRGRGEAFF.

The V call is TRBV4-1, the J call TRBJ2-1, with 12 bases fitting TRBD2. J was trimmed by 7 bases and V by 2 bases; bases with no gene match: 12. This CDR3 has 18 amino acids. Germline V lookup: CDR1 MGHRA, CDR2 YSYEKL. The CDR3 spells CASSQNSPSGGGWNEQFF. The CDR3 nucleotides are TGCGCCAGCAGCCAAAATTCTCCTAGCGGGGGGGGGTGGAATGAGCAGTTCTTC.